Shown below are 25 T cell receptor beta chains from a single sample sequenced in a study of tumor and adjacent non-tumor tissue in lung cancer. RNA was extracted from bulk tissue without any cell sorting. More than 3 cm separated this lung sample from the edge of the tumor. A modified ARM-PCR protocol with three rounds of nested PCR amplified TCRbeta. One entry per CDR3 protein, called by TCRdb with MiXCR from the multiplex PCR reads. The sample records more than 85,000 distinct CDR3 sequences, 60% to 80% being singletons. The source material was distant non-tumor lung tissue. The receptors derive from a man aged 25 to 40 with non-small cell lung cancer.

This clonotype was detected only once. DNA of the CDR3: TGCGCCAGCAGCCGACAGAGGACGGGGCCACTTGTCTACACCTTC. It codes for CASSRQRTGPLVYTF. The chain combines TRBV4-1 with TRBJ1-2; D is possibly TRBD1 (5 bases). V was clipped by 4 bases and J by 10 bases, with 22 bases between them. Germline V gives CDR1 MGHRA, CDR2 YSYEKL. CDR3 length: 15 amino acids.

This clonotype came up once. This rearrangement joins TRBV29-1 to TRBJ1-2, with D unclear. This CDR3 region has 15 residues. Germline values: CDR1 SQVTM, CDR2 ANQGSEA. The V and J ends lost 0 bases and 1 base respectively, with 12 bases between them. CDR3 bases: TGCAGCGTTGAAGATTGGGCAGGTCTTAACTATGGCTACACCTTC. Encoded protein: CSVEDWAGLNYGYTF.

This clonotype was counted a few times. At one of its ends the junction is not consistent with the germline gene, which may arise from a read error. The chain links TRBV11-2 to TRBJ1-5; 9 bases map to TRBD1. The CDR3 length is 15 residues. The germline CDR1 and CDR2 sequences are SGHAT and FQNNGV. For the CDR3, the DNA is TGTGCCAGCAGCTTAGGGGACAGGGAGGGTCAGACCCAGCATTTT. It specifies CASSLGDREGQTQHF.

A remark on this clonotype: Possible read error: a much larger clone is one base away. The chain recombines TRBV5-6 with TRBJ2-1; 9 bases agree with TRBD1. Germline CDR1 SGHDT, CDR2 YYEEEE. The CDR3 has 15 amino acids. The CDR3 spells CASRPTGGAHNVQFF. The CDR3 coding sequence is TGTGCCAGCAGACCCACAGGGGGCGCCCACAATGTGCAGTTCTTC. The variable domain in full, completed from reference TRBV5-6 and TRBJ2-1, reads DAGVTQSPTHLIKTRGQQVTLRCSPKSGHDTVSWYQQALGQGPQFIFQYYEEEERQRGNFPDRFSGHQFPNYSSELNVNALLLGDSALYLCASRPTGGAHNVQFFGPGTRLTVL.

To note about this clonotype: At one boundary the junction diverges from the germline segment, which might be a read error. The chain has TRBV4-2 and TRBJ1-5; D is unclear. There are 16 residues in the CDR3. Germline CDR1 and CDR2: LGHNA and YNFKEQ. CDR3: CVSSQDGFSSNQPQRF. The CDR3 DNA reads as TGTGTCAGCAGCCAAGATGGGTTTTCTAGCAATCAGCCCCAGCGTTTT.

Turning to this clonotype: Sequence at one end of the junction differs from germline and may be a read error. The V call is TRBV5-1, the J call TRBJ2-3; D not certain. The CDR3 runs to 14 residues. Germline CDR1 is SGHRS and CDR2 is YFSETQ. As DNA, the CDR3 is TGCGCCAGCAGCTTGGGTGGGGTAGAAGATATGCAGTATTTT. Its translation is CASSLGGVEDMQYF.

Concerning this clonotype itself: One end of the junction does not line up with germline, which may come from a read error. This chain joins TRBV11-2 and TRBJ2-7; D is ambiguous. The CDR3 has 12 residues. The germline V gene encodes CDR1 SGHAT and CDR2 FQNNGV. CDR3 bases: TGTACCAGCAGCTTAGAAAGTTCCGAGCAGTACTTC. This encodes CTSSLESSEQYF.

This clonotype occurred a few times. Given a much more abundant clone one base away, this may be a read error. The gene calls are TRBV4-1 and TRBJ2-5, with 11 bases that match TRBD2. In germline, CDR1 is MGHRA, CDR2 YSYEKL. The trim removed 4 bases at V and 10 bases at J, leaving 8 bases unmatched. The CDR3 consists of 14 residues. Written as DNA, the CDR3 is TGCGCCAGCAGCCCACTAGCGGGAGAAGGGATCCAGTACTTC. This codes for CASSPLAGEGIQYF.

Note on this clonotype: A read error is possible here, since a much larger clone lies one base away. The chain employs TRBV6-5 and TRBJ2-7; no clear D. Germline assignment: CDR1 MNHEY and CDR2 SVGAGI. The CDR3 is 12 amino acids. The DNA of the CDR3 is TGTGCCAGCAGTCCGCGCCCCTACGATCAGTACTTC. Translating it yields CASSPRPYDQYF.

Concerning this clonotype: Germline is not matched at one junction end, which may reflect a read error. The gene calls are TRBV11-3 and TRBJ2-7; the match to TRBD2 covers 8 bases. CDR3 length: 14 residues. Per germline, CDR1 SGHNT and CDR2 YENEEA. Written as DNA, the CDR3 is TGTGCCAGCAGCCCAGCGGGGGCCTCATACGAGCGGTACTTC. Protein: CASSPAGASYERYF.

To note about this clonotype: This clone may be a read error of a much larger clone one base away. V and J are TRBV11-1 and TRBJ2-1, with a possible D match to TRBD2 (6 bases). Germline loops: CDR1 SGHAT, CDR2 FQDESV (reference sequence). Between the trimmed V and J ends, which lost 11 bases and 6 bases, there was a span of 23 bases. The CDR3 extends over 15 amino acids. CDR3 sequence: CACNERGSGTNEQFF. The CDR3 DNA is TGTGCCTGCAATGAAAGGGGTAGCGGAACCAATGAGCAGTTCTTC.

The J gene is TRBJ2-7, the V gene TRBV11-3, with 8 bases lining up with TRBD2. The CDR3 contains 15 residues. The germline V gene encodes CDR1 SGHNT and CDR2 YENEEA. The trim removed 9 bases at V and 0 bases at J, leaving 10 bases unmatched. The CDR3 nucleotides are TGTGCCAGTAGCCGGGAGGGGTTCCCCTCCTACGAGCAGTACTTC. Amino acids: CASSREGFPSYEQYF. Combining the CDR3 with reference TRBV11-3 and TRBJ2-7 gives the whole variable domain EAGVVQSPRYKIIEKKQPVAFWCNPISGHNTLYWYLQNLGQGPELLIRYENEEAVDDSQLPKDRFSAERLKGVDSTLKIQPAELGDSAVYLCASSREGFPSYEQYFGPGTRLTVT.

The chain recombines TRBV11-1 with TRBJ2-1; D not certain. V lost 5 bases, J lost 8 bases, and 16 bases lay in between. Germline V lookup: CDR1 SGHAT, CDR2 FQDESV (reference sequence). The CDR3 loop spans 14 amino acids. The CDR3 DNA reads as TGTGCCAGCAGCGACCTGGACGCATCACATGAGCAGTTCTTC. Its translation: CASSDLDASHEQFF.

This clonotype was seen just once. This rearrangement joins TRBV6-5 to TRBJ2-7; D remains ambiguous. Trimming pared 6 bases from V and 1 base from J, leaving 16 bases between. CDR1 and CDR2 from the germline V gene are MNHEY and SVGAGI. CDR3 length: 15 amino acids. The CDR3 reads CASSLAPGSSYEQYF. Here the CDR3 DNA reads TGTGCCAGCAGCTTGGCTCCGGGCAGTTCCTACGAGCAGTACTTC.

This clonotype showed up many times. The chain links TRBV4-1 to TRBJ2-7; 7 nucleotides line up with TRBD1. CDR3 length equals 16 residues. Germline CDR1 reads MGHRA; CDR2 reads YSYEKL. V trimming: 3 bases; J trimming: 3 bases; junction bases outside the gene matches: 11. In DNA form, the CDR3 reads TGCGCCAGCAGCCATGGACAGGCTATCCCCAACTACGAGCAGTACTTC. Translated, it gives CASSHGQAIPNYEQYF.

In the case of this clonotype: Mismatch with germline at one junction end may stem from a read error. The genes are TRBV6-2 or TRBV6-3 and TRBJ2-2, with D perhaps TRBD1 or TRBD2 (5 bases each). The CDR3 is made up of 18 amino acids. Germline V CDR1 and CDR2: MNHEY, SVGEGT. The CDR3 loop is CACSYPTLGVVNTGELFF. CDR3 sequence (DNA): TGTGCCTGCAGTTACCCCACCCTGGGGGTGGTTAACACCGGGGAGCTGTTTTTT.

This chain connects TRBV20-1 to TRBJ2-3; no clear D gene. CDR1 DFQATT and CDR2 SNEGSKA come from the germline V gene (reference sequence). Trimming shortened V by 0 bases and J by 11 bases, and 24 bases separated the two germline ends. The CDR3 consists of 16 residues. This CDR3 is CSARDKQWDPLGMQYF. In DNA, the CDR3 is TGCAGTGCTAGAGATAAGCAGTGGGATCCGCTTGGTATGCAGTATTTT.

The J gene is TRBJ2-1, the V gene TRBV2; possibly TRBD2 for D (7 bases). The CDR3 totals 13 residues. Germline V gene data show CDR1 as SNHLY and CDR2 as FYNNEI. V dropped 8 bases and J dropped 5 bases, with 13 bases sitting between them. This chain's CDR3 is CASGGLADNEQFF. Written as DNA, the CDR3 is TGTGCCAGCGGGGGCCTAGCGGACAATGAGCAGTTCTTC.

On this clonotype itself: Relative to the germline gene, one junction end is altered; a read error may explain this. The chain has TRBV12-3 or TRBV12-4 and TRBJ1-5; a possible D gene is TRBD1 (6 bases). CDR3 length equals 15 residues. The CDR3 bases are TGTGCCAGCAGCTTCGCGGGGGCCAGCAATCAACCCCATCATTTT. The encoded protein is CASSFAGASNQPHHF.

This clonotype occurred many times. This chain connects TRBV28 to TRBJ2-2; unclear D gene. The CDR3 is 14 residues long. Trimming took off 4 bases at V and 3 bases at J, with 9 bases between the two ends. CDR1 is MDHEN and CDR2 is SYDVKM in the germline V gene. CDR3 nucleotide sequence: TGTGCCAGCAGTTACATCGACTACACCGGGGAGCTGTTTTTT. Translating gives CASSYIDYTGELFF.

Concerning this clonotype itself: An end of the junction differs from the germline gene, which may be a read error. This chain links TRBV4-1 with TRBJ2-1; D is tentatively TRBD1 or TRBD2 (6 bases each). The CDR3 runs to 15 residues. Germline V CDR1 and CDR2: MGHRA, YSYEKL. CDR3 amino acids: CASSQDLGAVSGQLF. The CDR3 DNA is TGCGCCAGCAGCCAAGATTTGGGGGCCGTGAGCGGGCAGCTCTTC.

This clonotype was recorded at least ten times. The rearrangement links TRBV12-3 or TRBV12-4 to TRBJ2-2, with D uncertain. The CDR3 runs 14 residues. V was trimmed by 1 base and J by 1 base, leaving 4 bases between them. The CDR3 DNA reads as TGTGCCAGCAGTTTAGGGCAGAACACCGGGGAGCTGTTTTTT. Protein product: CASSLGQNTGELFF.

The sample holds one count of this clonotype. The chain joins TRBV6-5 to TRBJ2-1, with 9 bases aligning to TRBD2. The CDR3 has 15 amino acids. Germline values: CDR1 MNHEY, CDR2 SVGAGI. Trimming removed 5 bases from V and 3 bases from J; junction bases left unmatched: 5. CDR3 residues: CASSPGTSSYNEQFF. CDR3 in DNA: TGTGCCAGCAGTCCCGGGACTAGCAGCTACAATGAGCAGTTCTTC.

The V gene is TRBV6-1, the J gene TRBJ1-2, with D perhaps TRBD1 (6 bases). The length of the CDR3 is 19 residues. V lost 5 bases to trimming and J lost 4 bases, with 29 bases between them. Germline-derived CDR1 and CDR2 are MNHNS and SASEGT. This CDR3 is CASSYSVSGGAGDGYGYTF. CDR3 in DNA: TGTGCCAGCAGTTACTCTGTATCTGGGGGCGCGGGAGATGGCTATGGCTACACCTTC.

This clonotype turned up a few times. V is TRBV11-2 and J is TRBJ2-7, with D perhaps matching TRBD2 (5 bases). Germline CDR1 SGHAT, CDR2 FQNNGV. Trimming left V 0 bases short and J 4 bases short, with 7 bases between. The CDR3 runs to 13 residues. The CDR3 reads CASSLDPGYEQYF. The CDR3, as DNA: TGTGCCAGCAGCTTAGATCCGGGGTACGAGCAGTACTTC.